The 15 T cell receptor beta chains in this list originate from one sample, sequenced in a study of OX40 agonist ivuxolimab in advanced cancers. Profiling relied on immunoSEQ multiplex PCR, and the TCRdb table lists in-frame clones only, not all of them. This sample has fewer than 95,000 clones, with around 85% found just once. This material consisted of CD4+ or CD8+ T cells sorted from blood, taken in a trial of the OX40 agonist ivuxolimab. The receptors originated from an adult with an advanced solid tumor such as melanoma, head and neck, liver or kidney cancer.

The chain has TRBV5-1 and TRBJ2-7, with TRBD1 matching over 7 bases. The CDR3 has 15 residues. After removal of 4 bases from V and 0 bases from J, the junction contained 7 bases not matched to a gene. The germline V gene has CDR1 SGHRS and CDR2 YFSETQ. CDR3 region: CASSIEGQSSYEQYF. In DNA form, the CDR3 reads TGCGCCAGCAGCATAGAGGGACAGAGCTCCTACGAGCAGTACTTC.

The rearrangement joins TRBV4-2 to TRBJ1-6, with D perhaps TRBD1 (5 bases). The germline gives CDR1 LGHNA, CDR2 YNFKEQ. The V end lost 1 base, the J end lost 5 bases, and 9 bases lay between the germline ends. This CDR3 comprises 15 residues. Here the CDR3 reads CASSQVRANNSPLHF. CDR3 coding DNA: TGTGCCAGCAGCCAAGTCAGGGCAAATAATTCACCCCTCCACTTT.

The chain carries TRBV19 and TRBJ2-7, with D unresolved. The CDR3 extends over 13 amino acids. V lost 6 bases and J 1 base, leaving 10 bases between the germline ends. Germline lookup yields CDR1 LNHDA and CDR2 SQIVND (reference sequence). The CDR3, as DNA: TGTGCCAGTAGCAGGAGCCCTTCCTACGAGCAGTACTTC. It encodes CASSRSPSYEQYF.

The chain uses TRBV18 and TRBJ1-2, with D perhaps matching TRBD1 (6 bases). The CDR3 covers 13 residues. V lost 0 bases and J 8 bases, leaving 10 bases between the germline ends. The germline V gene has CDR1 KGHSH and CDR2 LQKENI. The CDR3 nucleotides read TGTGCCAGCTCACCACCACAGGGAGAAGGCTACACCTTC. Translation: CASSPPQGEGYTF.

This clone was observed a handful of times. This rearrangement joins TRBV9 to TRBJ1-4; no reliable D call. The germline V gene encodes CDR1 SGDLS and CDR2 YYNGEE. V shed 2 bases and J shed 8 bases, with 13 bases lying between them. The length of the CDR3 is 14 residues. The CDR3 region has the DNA TGTGCCAGCAGCGTTCGGGGTGGTGGGGAAAAACTGTTTTTT. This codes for CASSVRGGGEKLFF. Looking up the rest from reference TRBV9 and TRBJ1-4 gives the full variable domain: DSGVTQTPKHLITATGQRVTLRCSPRSGDLSVYWYQQSLDQGLQFLIQYYNGEERAKGNILERFSAQQFPDLHSELNLSSLELGDSALYFCASSVRGGGEKLFFGSGTQLSVL.

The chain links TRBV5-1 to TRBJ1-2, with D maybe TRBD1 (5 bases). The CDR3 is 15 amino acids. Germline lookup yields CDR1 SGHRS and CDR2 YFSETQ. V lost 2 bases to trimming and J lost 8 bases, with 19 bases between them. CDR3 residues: CASSFMGRDQGGYTF. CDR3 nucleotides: TGCGCCAGCAGCTTCATGGGCAGGGACCAAGGCGGCTACACCTTC.

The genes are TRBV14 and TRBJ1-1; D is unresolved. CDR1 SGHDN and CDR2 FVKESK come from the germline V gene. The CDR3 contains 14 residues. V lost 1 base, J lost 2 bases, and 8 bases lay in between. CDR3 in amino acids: CASSQGQINTEAFF. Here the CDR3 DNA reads TGTGCCAGCAGCCAAGGTCAGATAAACACTGAAGCTTTCTTT.

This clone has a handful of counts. CDR3 sequence: CATADSLNTEAFF. In nucleotides, the CDR3 is TGTGCCACTGCGGACTCCCTGAACACTGAAGCTTTCTTT. This rearrangement joins TRBV10-3 to TRBJ1-1; D is undetermined. Trimming took off 10 bases at V and 0 bases at J, with 12 bases between the two ends. The CDR3 loop spans 13 amino acids. Germline CDR1 is ENHRY and CDR2 is SYGVKD.

CDR3 DNA sequence: TGCGCCAGCAGCCATGACGAGGGGGGGGATCAGCCCCAGCATTTT. Amino acid sequence: CASSHDEGGDQPQHF. The genes are TRBV4-1 and TRBJ1-5, with a possible D match to TRBD1 (6 bases). Deletions cut 3 bases from V and 5 bases from J, with 14 bases between. Germline CDR1 MGHRA, CDR2 YSYEKL. This CDR3 comprises 15 residues.

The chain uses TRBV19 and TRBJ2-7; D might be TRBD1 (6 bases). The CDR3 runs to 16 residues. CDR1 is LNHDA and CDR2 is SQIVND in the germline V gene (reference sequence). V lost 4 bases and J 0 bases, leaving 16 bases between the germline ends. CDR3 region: CASSSGEGVSSYEQYF. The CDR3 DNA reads TGTGCCAGTAGTAGCGGCGAGGGGGTCAGCTCCTACGAGCAGTACTTC. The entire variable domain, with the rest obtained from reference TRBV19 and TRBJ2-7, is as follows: DGGITQSPKYLFRKEGQNVTLSCEQNLNHDAMYWYRQDPGQGLRLIYYSQIVNDFQKGDIAEGYSVSREKKESFPLTVTSAQKNPTAFYLCASSSGEGVSSYEQYFGPGTRLTVT.

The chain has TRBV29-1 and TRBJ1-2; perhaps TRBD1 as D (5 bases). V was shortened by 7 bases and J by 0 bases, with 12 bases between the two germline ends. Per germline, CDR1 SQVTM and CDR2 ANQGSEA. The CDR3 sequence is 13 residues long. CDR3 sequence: CSDRGTSNYGYTF. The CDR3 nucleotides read TGCAGCGACCGAGGGACTTCTAACTATGGCTACACCTTC.

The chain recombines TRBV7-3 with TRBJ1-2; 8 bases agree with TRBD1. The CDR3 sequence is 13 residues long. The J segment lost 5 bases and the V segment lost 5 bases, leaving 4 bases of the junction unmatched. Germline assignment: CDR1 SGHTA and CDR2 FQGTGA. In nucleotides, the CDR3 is TGTGCCAGCAGCCAGGGACAGGCATATGGCTACACCTTC. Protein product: CASSQGQAYGYTF.

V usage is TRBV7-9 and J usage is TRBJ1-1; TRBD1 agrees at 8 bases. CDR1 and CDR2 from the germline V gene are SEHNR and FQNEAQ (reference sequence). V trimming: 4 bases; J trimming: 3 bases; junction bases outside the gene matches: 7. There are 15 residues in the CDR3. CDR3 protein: CASSSWATGDTEAFF. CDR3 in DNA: TGTGCCAGCAGCTCATGGGCGACAGGGGACACTGAAGCTTTCTTT.

CDR3 sequence (DNA): TGTGCCAGCAGTACAACAGGGGCCAGCTCCTACGAGCAGTACTTC. Its protein product is CASSTTGASSYEQYF. The rearrangement uses TRBV6-6 and TRBJ2-7; 7 bases agree with TRBD1. With 5 bases clipped from V and 0 bases from J, the junction kept 7 bases outside the gene matches. The germline V gene encodes CDR1 MNHNY and CDR2 SVGAGI (reference sequence). There are 15 residues in the CDR3.

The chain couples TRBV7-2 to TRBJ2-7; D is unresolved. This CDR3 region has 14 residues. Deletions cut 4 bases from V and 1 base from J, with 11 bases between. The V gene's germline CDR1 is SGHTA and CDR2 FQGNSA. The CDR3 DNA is TGTGCCAGCAGCTACCCCAGGCGGTCCTACGAGCAGTACTTC. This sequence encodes CASSYPRRSYEQYF. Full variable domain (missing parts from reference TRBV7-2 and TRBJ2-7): GAGVSQSPSNKVTEKGKDVELRCDPISGHTALYWYRQSLGQGLEFLIYFQGNSAPDKSGLPSDRFSAERTGGSVSTLTIQRTQQEDSAVYLCASSYPRRSYEQYFGPGTRLTVT.